This TCR beta chain was documented in a study of Ad26.COV2.S vaccination and SARS-CoV-2 variants. About the study: Donor was one of the participants in the Ad26.COV2.S arm of the COV1001 trial. Whole-study results and caveats: Total responses of T cells may have been underestimated by the analyses of TCR breadth and depth.

This clone was detected only once. Its antigen is unidentified. This table comes from immunoSEQ multiplex PCR, and its TCRdb copy is limited to in-frame clones, with some not included. Here the sample spans fewer than 500,000 clones, about 90% being singletons. Indicated treatment: some 19 received Ad26.COV2.S at low or high dose, single or two shots; roughly 5 received placebo; per-sample allocation not given. Sampling was done on day 63 after the first vaccine or placebo injection. Adults aged 18-55 years in Boston included the donor. Vaccination employed an Ad26 vector expressing the Wuhan-strain SARS-CoV-2 spike. The germline V gene has CDR1 SEHNR and CDR2 FQNEAQ (reference sequence). V shed 6 bases, J shed 7 bases, and the junction held 8 bases outside the gene matches. The CDR3 sequence is 13 residues long.

This TCR was sampled from a person aged 18-65 years who received the Ad26.COV2.S COVID-19 vaccine or a placebo. The sample in question was peripheral blood, obtained in a trial of Ad26.COV2.S vaccine versus placebo. V is TRBV7-9 and J is TRBJ1-1; 7 bases agree with TRBD1. CDR3 amino acids: CASRYTGDVEAFF. In DNA form, the CDR3 reads TGTGCCAGCAGATATACAGGGGACGTTGAAGCTTTCTTT.